One sample yielded the 20 T cell receptor beta chains listed below, sequenced in a study of T cells of healthy individuals. TCRdb reanalysed the 5' RACE reads using MiXCR and keeps one entry per CDR3 protein. Altogether 100,000 or so distinct CDR3 sequences are present, 17% being singletons, with the ten largest covering over 5%. The receptors stem from a human donor in good health.

V usage is TRBV15 and J usage is TRBJ2-7; 7 nucleotides match TRBD1. The J segment lost 1 base and the V segment lost 1 base, leaving 7 bases of the junction unmatched. The CDR3 runs 16 residues. Germline values: CDR1 LNHNV, CDR2 YYDKDF (reference sequence). The chain's CDR3 is CATSRVGDRPSYEQYF. CDR3 bases: TGTGCCACCAGCAGAGTGGGGGACAGACCGTCCTACGAGCAGTACTTC.

The rearrangement joins TRBV18 to TRBJ2-2; 8 bases line up with TRBD1. V was clipped by 3 bases and J by 5 bases; unmatched bases: 5. Germline V gives CDR1 KGHSH, CDR2 LQKENI. This CDR3 has 15 amino acids. The CDR3 spells CASSPGTGRTGELFF. CDR3 sequence (DNA): TGTGCCAGCTCACCTGGGACAGGAAGAACCGGGGAGCTGTTTTTT. The full variable domain, its missing parts supplied by reference TRBV18 and TRBJ2-2, is NAGVMQNPRHLVRRRGQEARLRCSPMKGHSHVYWYRQLPEEGLKFMVYLQKENIIDESGMPKERFSAEFPKEGPSILRIQQVVRGDSAAYFCASSPGTGRTGELFFGEGSRLTVL.

This clonotype has only a few counts. CDR3 in amino acids: CASSSPGVRGSSYEQYF. Written as DNA, the CDR3 is TGTGCCAGCAGCTCACCGGGGGTTCGGGGTAGCTCCTACGAGCAGTACTTC. This chain links TRBV11-1 with TRBJ2-7, with D perhaps TRBD2 (6 bases). The germline V gene encodes CDR1 SGHAT and CDR2 FQDESV (reference sequence). Trimming removed 4 bases at V and 0 bases at J, with 19 bases between. CDR3 length: 17 amino acids.

J is TRBJ2-3 and V is TRBV20-1; 9 bases agree with TRBD2. Germline trimming cut 5 bases from V and 5 bases from J; bases unmatched to any gene: 8. Germline values: CDR1 DFQATT, CDR2 SNEGSKA (reference sequence). The CDR3 length is 14 residues. Written as DNA, the CDR3 is TGCAGTGCTGCGGGGGGGGACGTGGAAGATACGCAGTATTTT. It is translated as CSAAGGDVEDTQYF.

This clonotype was observed a handful of times. The chain couples TRBV29-1 to TRBJ2-3; no definite D call. This CDR3 has 12 amino acids. V shed 7 bases and J shed 7 bases, with 15 bases lying between them. CDR1 is SQVTM, CDR2 ANQGSEA, per germline. CDR3 sequence reads: CSAVGSPYTQYF. CDR3 in DNA: TGCAGCGCCGTGGGCAGCCCGTATACGCAGTATTTT.

This CDR3 reads CASSSGTRGTDTQYF. CDR3 DNA: TGTGCCAGCAGCTCCGGGACTCGAGGCACAGATACGCAGTATTTT. V gene TRBV5-6 combines with J gene TRBJ2-3; maybe TRBD2 (6 bases). Trimming stripped 3 bases from V and 1 base from J, with 12 bases between. The CDR3 covers 15 residues. Germline lookup yields CDR1 SGHDT and CDR2 YYEEEE. The entire variable domain, with the rest obtained from reference TRBV5-6 and TRBJ2-3, is as follows: DAGVTQSPTHLIKTRGQQVTLRCSPKSGHDTVSWYQQALGQGPQFIFQYYEEEERQRGNFPDRFSGHQFPNYSSELNVNALLLGDSALYLCASSSGTRGTDTQYFGPGTRLTVL.

The rearrangement joins TRBV7-3 to TRBJ1-1; D is ambiguous. This CDR3 region has 14 residues. V shed 3 bases and J shed 5 bases, with 13 bases lying between them. From germline, CDR1 is SGHTA and CDR2 FQGTGA. As DNA, the CDR3 is TGTGCCAGCAGCTTGAAACTGCTGAGTACTGAAGCTTTCTTT. Protein sequence: CASSLKLLSTEAFF.

With regard to this clonotype: A read error may explain this, as a much larger clone is one base away. The chain couples TRBV3-1 to TRBJ1-2; D ambiguous. Germline V lookup: CDR1 LGHDT, CDR2 YNNKEL (reference sequence). CDR3 size: 13 residues. The CDR3 sequence: CASSQLQVGGYNF. As DNA, the CDR3 is TGTGCCAGCAGCCAACTGCAGGTCGGCGGCTACAACTTC.

In its sample, this clonotype was seen a few times. V gene TRBV5-1 combines with J gene TRBJ2-1; 7 nucleotides line up with TRBD2. The CDR3 runs to 14 residues. V gave up 8 bases and J gave up 0 bases; unmatched junction bases: 5. The germline V gene has CDR1 SGHRS and CDR2 YFSETQ. CDR3 region: CASTSESSYNEQFF. CDR3 in DNA: TGCGCCAGTACTAGCGAGAGCTCCTACAATGAGCAGTTCTTC.

The chain combines TRBV7-6 with TRBJ2-3; possibly TRBD1 for D (5 bases). V shed 0 bases and J shed 2 bases, with 12 bases lying between them. The CDR3 sequence is 16 residues long. Germline V gene data show CDR1 as SGHVS and CDR2 as FNYEAQ. CDR3 sequence: CASSLASGSATDTQYF. The CDR3 DNA reads TGTGCCAGCAGCTTAGCTTCAGGGTCAGCCACAGATACGCAGTATTTT.

The chain has TRBV20-1 and TRBJ2-5; D gene uncertain. CDR1 and CDR2 from the germline V gene are DFQATT and SNEGSKA (reference sequence). This CDR3 is 13 amino acids long. V was clipped by 1 base and J by 1 base, with 7 bases between them. Here the CDR3 reads CSARGGAQETQYF. The CDR3, as DNA: TGCAGTGCTAGAGGGGGTGCCCAAGAGACCCAGTACTTC.

This clonotype turned up a few times. CDR3 loop: CASSLFFRQGEAEQYF. The DNA for the CDR3 is TGTGCCAGCAGTTTATTTTTCAGGCAGGGAGAGGCCGAGCAGTACTTC. The chain has TRBV12-3 or TRBV12-4 and TRBJ2-7; D tentatively reads TRBD1 or TRBD2 (5 bases each). Trimming cost V 2 bases and J 6 bases, with 20 bases left between them. The CDR3 spans 16 residues.

There are a few counts of this clonotype. The chain has TRBV28 and TRBJ2-2; the match to TRBD2 covers 12 bases. The CDR3 loop spans 18 amino acids. Germline CDR1 reads MDHEN; CDR2 reads SYDVKM. Unmatched junction bases numbered 12, after V lost 6 bases and J lost 4 bases. Here the CDR3 DNA reads TGTGCCAGCAGAGCCTCTTCGACTAGCGGGAGAAGCACCGGGGAGCTGTTTTTT. Encoded protein: CASRASSTSGRSTGELFF.

This clonotype appeared a few times. CDR3 sequence reads: CASRPIPLVSSYNEQFF. The CDR3 region has the DNA TGTGCCAGCAGACCAATCCCCTTAGTGAGCTCCTACAATGAGCAGTTCTTC. The genes are TRBV7-7 and TRBJ2-1; D call uncertain. The germline V and J ends were trimmed by 6 bases and 0 bases, with 18 bases remaining between them. The CDR3 contains 17 residues. Per the germline V gene, CDR1 is SSHAT and CDR2 is FNYEAQ (reference sequence).

This clonotype showed up many times. This chain connects TRBV14 to TRBJ1-2, with D unclear. Germline CDR1 SGHDN, CDR2 FVKESK. V was cut by 8 bases and J by 2 bases, with 18 bases left in between. CDR3 length: 15 residues. The chain's CDR3 is CASAKHPRGNYGYTF. In nucleotides, the CDR3 is TGTGCCAGCGCAAAGCACCCGCGAGGGAACTATGGCTACACCTTC.

Many counts were recorded for this clonotype. CDR3 in amino acids: CASIRPGQGAGYTF. The CDR3 bases are TGTGCCAGCATTCGACCGGGACAGGGCGCTGGCTACACCTTC. The chain is built from TRBV28 and TRBJ1-2, with 9 bases lining up with TRBD1. Germline V gene data show CDR1 as MDHEN and CDR2 as SYDVKM. The junction had 10 bases not matched to a gene; V was cut back by 7 bases and J by 7 bases. The CDR3 has 14 residues.

The gene calls are TRBV7-6 and TRBJ1-2; D is possibly TRBD1 (6 bases). Germline assignment: CDR1 SGHVS and CDR2 FNYEAQ. Between the trimmed V and J ends, which lost 5 bases and 3 bases, there was a span of 13 bases. The CDR3 contains 14 residues. The CDR3 protein is CASSPTPGDYGYTF. CDR3 DNA sequence: TGTGCCAGCAGCCCGACACCAGGGGACTATGGCTACACCTTC. The variable domain in full, completed from reference TRBV7-6 and TRBJ1-2, reads GAGVSQSPRYKVTKRGQDVALRCDPISGHVSLYWYRQALGQGPEFLTYFNYEAQQDKSGLPNDRFSAERPEGSISTLTIQRTEQRDSAMYRCASSPTPGDYGYTFGSGTRLTVV.

The V call is TRBV10-3, the J call TRBJ2-1; 8 bases line up with TRBD1. Looked up from germline, CDR1 is ENHRY and CDR2 is SYGVKD. This CDR3 has 16 amino acids. Trimming took 6 bases from V and 8 from J; bases not matched to a gene: 15. The chain's CDR3 is CAISADRTGLLDEQFF. DNA of the CDR3: TGTGCCATCAGCGCGGACAGGACAGGGTTATTGGATGAGCAGTTCTTC.

This clonotype was observed at least ten times. The V and J genes are TRBV6-6 and TRBJ1-6; no clear D. Looked up from germline, CDR1 is MNHNY and CDR2 is SVGAGI (reference sequence). Trimming left V 4 bases short and J 4 bases short, with 8 bases between. This CDR3 spans 14 amino acids. The CDR3 is CASSLREYNSPLHF. In nucleotides, the CDR3 is TGTGCCAGCAGTTTGAGGGAGTATAATTCACCCCTCCACTTT.

V usage is TRBV7-3 and J usage is TRBJ2-3; D tentatively fits TRBD1 or TRBD2 (5 bases each). Germline V CDR1 and CDR2: SGHTA, FQGTGA. Trimming left V 5 bases short and J 5 bases short, with 20 bases between. This CDR3 contains 16 residues. This CDR3 is CASSLQGSRGGDTQYF. In DNA form, the CDR3 reads TGTGCCAGCAGCCTCCAGGGAAGTCGGGGTGGAGATACGCAGTATTTT.